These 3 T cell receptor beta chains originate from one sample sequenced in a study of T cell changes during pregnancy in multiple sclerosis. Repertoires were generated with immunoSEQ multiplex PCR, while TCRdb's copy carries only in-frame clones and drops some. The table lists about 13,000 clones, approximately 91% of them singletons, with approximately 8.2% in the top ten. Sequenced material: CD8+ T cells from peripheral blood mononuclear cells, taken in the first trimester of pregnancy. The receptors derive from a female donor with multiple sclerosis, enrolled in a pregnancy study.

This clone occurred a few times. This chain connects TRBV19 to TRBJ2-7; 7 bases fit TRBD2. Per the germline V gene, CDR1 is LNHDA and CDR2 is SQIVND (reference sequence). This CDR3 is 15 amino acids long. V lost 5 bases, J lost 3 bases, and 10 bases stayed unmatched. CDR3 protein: CASSFLAEGRYEQYF. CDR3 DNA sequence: TGTGCCAGTAGTTTTCTAGCGGAAGGACGCTACGAGCAGTACTTC.

As DNA, the CDR3 is TGCGCCAGCAGCCAAGACAGGGGGACTTTACTTGAGCAGTACTTC. This sequence encodes CASSQDRGTLLEQYF. The chain has TRBV4-1 and TRBJ2-7; D possibly corresponds to TRBD1 (7 bases). V shed 0 bases and J shed 7 bases, with 16 bases lying between them. CDR1 and CDR2 from the germline V gene are MGHRA and YSYEKL. CDR3 length: 15 amino acids.

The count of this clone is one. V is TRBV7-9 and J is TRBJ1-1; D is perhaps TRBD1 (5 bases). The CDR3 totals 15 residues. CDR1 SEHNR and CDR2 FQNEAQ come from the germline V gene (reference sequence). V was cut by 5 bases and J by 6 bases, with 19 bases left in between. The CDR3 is CASSPRRVIGAEAFF. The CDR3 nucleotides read TGTGCCAGCAGCCCCCGCAGGGTCATTGGGGCTGAAGCTTTCTTT.